This is a list of T cell receptor beta chains from one sample in a study of regulatory T cells in long-lasting Graves disease. TCRdb re-called the multiplex PCR reads through MiXCR, storing one row per CDR3 protein. The profile covers about 430,000 distinct CDR3 sequences, with approximately 15% appearing a single time and over 7% taken by the ten largest. These same data were also listed under a study on T cells in Graves' hyperthyroidism and ophthalmopathy.

The material was peripheral blood mononuclear cells (PBMCs), obtained at new diagnosis, from a patient treated with antithyroid drugs. The receptors come from a woman between 40 and 50 years old with Graves disease. The CDR3 runs from the conserved cysteine through the conserved F or W. The D gene is left open where the match is weak. Where a row states a size, it is once, few, many or the class of an expanded clone; other rows omit it.

TRBJ1-5,NA,NA,TRBV7-9,CASSVGWGARGNQPQHF,TGTGCCAGCAGCGTTGGCTGGGGTGCCAGGGGCAATCAGCCCCAGCATTTT
TRBJ1-2,NA,few,TRBV5-1,CASSLVRRDGYTF,TGCGCCAGCAGCTTGGTGAGGAGAGATGGCTACACCTTC
TRBJ1-1,TRBD1,many,TRBV9,CASSVEGRGGTEAFF,TGTGCCAGCAGCGTAGAGGGCAGGGGGGGAACTGAAGCTTTCTTT
TRBJ2-1,NA,NA,TRBV12-3/TRBV12-4,CASQPTTSSYNEQFF,TGTGCCAGCCAACCGACAACTAGCTCCTACAATGAGCAGTTCTTC
TRBJ2-1,NA,NA,TRBV4-1,CASSQPLTGLKFF,TGCGCCAGCAGCCAACCCCTGACAGGCCTAAAGTTCTTC
TRBJ2-7,TRBD2,NA,TRBV6-5,CASSYSASGYEQYF,TGTGCCAGCAGTTACTCGGCTAGCGGGTACGAGCAGTACTTC
TRBJ2-6,NA,many,TRBV10-2,CASSEWSRQQTSWANVLTF,TGCGCCAGCAGTGAGTGGAGTAGGCAGCAGACTTCCTGGGCCAACGTCCTGACTTTC
TRBJ2-7,TRBD2,many,TRBV7-9,CASSSETSGSGYEQYF,TGTGCCAGCAGCTCGGAAACTAGCGGGAGTGGGTACGAGCAGTACTTC
TRBJ1-2,NA,many,TRBV6-2/TRBV6-3,CASSYIRGPNYGYTF,TGTGCCAGCAGTTACATCCGCGGACCCAACTATGGCTACACCTTC
TRBJ2-1,NA,NA,TRBV2,CASSDIVYNKQLF,TGTGCCAGCAGCGACATTGTCTACAATAAGCAGCTCTTC
TRBJ1-6,NA,few,TRBV19,CASSITISWDSPLHF,TGTGCCAGTAGTATAACAATCAGCTGGGATTCACCCCTCCACTTT
TRBJ1-6,NA,many,TRBV2,CASTGWGFNSPLHF,TGTGCCAGCACTGGTTGGGGTTTTAATTCACCCCTCCACTTT
TRBJ2-2,TRBD2,many,TRBV2,CATAGTSGISGELFF,TGTGCCACCGCCGGGACTAGCGGGATTTCGGGGGAGCTGTTTTTT
TRBJ1-1,TRBD1,many,TRBV6-2/TRBV6-3,CASSELGTGDTEAFF,TGTGCCAGCAGTGAACTAGGGACAGGGGACACTGAAGCTTTCTTT
TRBJ2-1,NA,many,TRBV18,CASSLVLGSYNEQFF,TGTGCCAGCTCCCTCGTTTTAGGTTCCTACAATGAGCAGTTCTTC
TRBJ2-5,TRBD2,many,TRBV7-2,CASSLMWRELAETQYF,TGTGCCAGCAGCTTAATGTGGCGGGAGCTGGCAGAGACCCAGTACTTC
TRBJ2-1,NA,many,TRBV7-2,CASSPQASAYNEQFF,TGTGCCAGCAGCCCCCAGGCTAGCGCCTACAATGAGCAGTTCTTC
TRBJ2-5,TRBD2,many,TRBV10-3,CAISGLGQETQYF,TGTGCCATCAGCGGACTAGGCCAAGAGACCCAGTACTTC
TRBJ2-2,NA,few,TRBV15,CATSRVIGAGPTGELFF,TGTGCCACCAGCAGAGTTATCGGAGCGGGTCCGACCGGGGAGCTGTTTTTT
TRBJ1-2,TRBD1,few,TRBV18,CASSEGAAGQGASGYGYTF,TGTGCCAGCTCAGAAGGAGCGGCGGGACAGGGGGCCTCCGGCTATGGCTACACCTTC